A selection of T cell receptor beta chains follows, all from one sample in a study of cytomegalovirus exposure and HLA in healthy donors. The method was immunoSEQ multiplex PCR; TCRdb's version includes in-frame clones alone and lacks a portion of them. Of fewer than 130,000 clones listed, over 85% were seen once; the top ten hold approximately 1.9%. The sequenced sample consisted of PBMCs. These receptors all come from a young woman in good health and CMV-seronegative. CDR3s include the opening cysteine and the closing phenylalanine or tryptophan. D genes are given only for firm matches. A row's size may be missing; if present it is once, few, many or a size class.

.	.	TRBV29-1	TRBJ2-7	CSVEPLSGSYEQYF	TGCAGCGTTGAACCGCTCTCGGGCTCCTACGAGCAGTACTTC
.	once	TRBV9	TRBJ2-5	CASSVLTASRETQYF	TGTGCCAGCAGCGTACTTACAGCCAGTCGAGAGACCCAGTACTTC
.	.	TRBV11-3	TRBJ2-1	CASSLRGSNNEQFF	TGTGCCAGCAGCCTCCGAGGCTCGAACAATGAGCAGTTCTTC
.	once	TRBV11-2	TRBJ1-5	CASSPTFNQPQHF	TGTGCCAGCAGCCCGACTTTCAATCAGCCCCAGCATTTT
.	.	TRBV23-1	TRBJ2-1	CASSQSKNKGTAPPNEQFF	TGCGCCAGCAGTCAATCGAAGAATAAAGGGACTGCACCTCCCAATGAGCAGTTCTTC
.	.	TRBV27	TRBJ2-5	CASQPTYEETQYF	TGTGCCAGCCAACCTACGTACGAAGAGACCCAGTACTTC
.	.	TRBV6-1	TRBJ1-1	CASRQRGLNTEAFF	TGTGCCAGCAGACAACGAGGGTTGAACACTGAAGCTTTCTTT
TRBD2	.	TRBV5-1	TRBJ2-5	CASSVGASGGLQETQYF	TGCGCCAGCTCCGTCGGGGCTAGCGGGGGACTCCAAGAGACCCAGTACTTC
TRBD1	.	TRBV30	TRBJ2-3	CACLRTGGSADTQYF	TGTGCCTGTTTAAGGACAGGGGGCTCGGCGGATACGCAGTATTTT
.	.	TRBV28	TRBJ1-5	CATDGGGGQPQHF	TGTGCCACGGACGGCGGGGGCGGTCAGCCCCAGCATTTT
TRBD1	.	TRBV7-2	TRBJ1-2	CASSPRTGLFSYTF	TGTGCCAGCAGCCCACGGACAGGGCTTTTTAGCTACACCTTC
TRBD2	.	TRBV28	TRBJ2-1	CASSSGTSWLGQFF	TGTGCCAGCAGTTCAGGGACTAGCTGGCTGGGGCAGTTCTTC
TRBD1	.	TRBV10-2	TRBJ1-1	CASSRLTGGYTEAFF	TGCGCCAGCAGTAGACTAACAGGGGGATACACTGAAGCTTTCTTT
.	.	TRBV7-3	TRBJ2-7	CASSLLAAGINEQYF	TGTGCCAGCAGCTTACTGGCAGCGGGCATCAACGAGCAGTACTTC
.	.	TRBV7-9	TRBJ1-2	CASSLGHPVDYGYTF	TGTGCCAGCAGCTTAGGACACCCGGTAGACTATGGCTACACCTTC
.	once	TRBV7-6	TRBJ1-2	CASSFSDTGYTF	TGTGCCAGCAGCTTTTCTGACACGGGCTACACCTTC
TRBD1	few	TRBV6-5	TRBJ1-6	CASSYSYWTGSPLHF	TGTGCCAGCAGTTACTCGTATTGGACAGGTTCACCCCTCCACTTT
.	.	TRBV2	TRBJ1-1	CASTRQTNTEAFF	TGTGCCAGCACGCGGCAGACGAACACTGAAGCTTTCTTT
TRBD2	.	TRBV10-2	TRBJ2-3	CASRGLGTDTQYF	TGCGCCAGCAGAGGACTAGGGACAGATACGCAGTATTTT
TRBD2	.	TRBV18	TRBJ2-3	CASSAGREYTQYF	TGTGCCAGCTCGGCGGGGAGGGAGTATACGCAGTATTTT
.	.	TRBV30	TRBJ1-1	CAWSPRIAGTEAFF	TGTGCCTGGAGTCCTAGGATTGCCGGCACTGAAGCTTTCTTT
TRBD2	.	TRBV6-6	TRBJ2-1	CASRPAGLGEQFF	TGTGCCAGCAGACCAGCGGGGTTGGGTGAGCAGTTCTTC
.	.	TRBV7-3	TRBJ1-1	CARRTGREAFF	TGTGCCCGACGTACAGGGCGTGAAGCTTTCTTT
TRBD1	few	TRBV7-9	TRBJ2-7	CASSLTGNEQYF	TGTGCCAGCAGCTTGACAGGGAACGAGCAGTACTTC
.	.	TRBV18	TRBJ1-2	CASSPQGTDYGYTF	TGTGCCAGCTCACCTCAGGGAACGGACTATGGCTACACCTTC
TRBD2	.	TRBV27	TRBJ2-7	CAIRSGRAGEQYF	TGTGCCATCCGCAGCGGGAGGGCCGGCGAGCAGTACTTC
TRBD1	.	TRBV10-3	TRBJ1-1	CAIRTGTGRAFF	TGTGCCATCAGAACCGGGACAGGGAGAGCTTTCTTT
TRBD2	.	TRBV29-1	TRBJ2-7	CSVGSSGGFEQYF	TGCAGCGTTGGATCTAGCGGGGGGTTCGAGCAGTACTTC
.	few	TRBV7-9	TRBJ1-5	CASSGGNQPQHF	TGTGCCAGCAGCGGAGGCAATCAGCCCCAGCATTTT
.	once	TRBV7-9	TRBJ2-1	CASSRPGDFYNEQFF	TGTGCCAGCAGCCGCCCGGGGGATTTCTACAATGAGCAGTTCTTC
.	.	TRBV2	TRBJ2-3	CASRNPTGPTDTQYF	TGTGCCAGCAGGAACCCGACAGGACCCACAGATACGCAGTATTTT
.	.	TRBV18	TRBJ1-1	CASSSGDWDAEAFF	TGTGCCAGCTCATCGGGAGACTGGGACGCTGAAGCTTTCTTT
.	.	TRBV15	TRBJ2-7	CATSREGRANGQYF	TGTGCCACCAGCAGAGAGGGCAGGGCTAACGGGCAGTACTTC
.	.	TRBV7-9	TRBJ1-2	CASSFASSQGRNTF	TGTGCCAGCAGCTTCGCCTCTAGTCAGGGGCGGAACACCTTC
TRBD1	.	TRBV6-6	TRBJ1-1	CASSLTGTGNTEAFF	TGTGCCAGCAGTTTAACCGGGACAGGGAACACTGAAGCTTTCTTT
.	once	TRBV7-2	TRBJ2-7	CASSPVRSSYEQYF	TGTGCCAGTTCCCCAGTAAGGAGCTCCTACGAGCAGTACTTC
TRBD1	.	TRBV5-6	TRBJ1-4	CASSAPPGQGREKLFF	TGTGCCAGCAGTGCACCTCCGGGACAGGGACGAGAAAAACTGTTTTTT
.	once	TRBV4-2	TRBJ2-1	CASSQLAPSYNEQFF	TGTGCCAGCAGCCAACTAGCGCCTTCCTACAATGAGCAGTTCTTC
TRBD2	.	TRBV7-9	TRBJ2-7	CASSLGTRDEQYF	TGTGCCAGCAGCTTAGGGACTAGGGACGAGCAGTACTTC
.	.	TRBV4-2	TRBJ2-2	CASSQDWPPDTGELFF	TGTGCCAGCAGCCAAGATTGGCCCCCCGACACCGGGGAGCTGTTTTTT
.	.	TRBV5-1	TRBJ1-3	CASSDGTGVENTIYF	TGCGCCAGCAGCGACGGGACTGGTGTAGAAAACACCATATATTTT
TRBD1	.	TRBV7-3	TRBJ2-7	CASSDGTGGSYEQYF	TGTGCCAGCAGCGACGGGACAGGGGGCTCCTACGAGCAGTACTTC
.	.	TRBV7-2	TRBJ2-2	CASSTRGGELFF	TGTGCCAGCAGCACCAGGGGCGGGGAGCTGTTTTTT
.	once	TRBV7-9	TRBJ1-2	CASSTRAGYTF	TGTGCCAGCAGCACCAGGGCTGGCTACACCTTC
.	.	TRBV4-3	TRBJ2-5	CASSQDLAPGTQYF	TGCGCCAGCAGCCAAGATCTAGCCCCAGGCACCCAGTACTTC
.	.	TRBV5-1	TRBJ2-3	CASSLGGDTQYF	TGCGCCAGCAGCCTAGGGGGAGATACGCAGTATTTT
.	.	TRBV19	TRBJ2-1	CASSIVLFLVPHNEQFF	TGTGCCAGTAGTATAGTATTGTTCCTAGTCCCCCACAATGAGCAGTTCTTC
.	.	TRBV5-1	TRBJ2-7	CASSLDSTSSYEQYF	TGCGCCAGCAGCTTGGACAGCACAAGCTCCTACGAGCAGTACTTC
.	.	TRBV29-1	TRBJ1-2	CSVEGAGDYGYTF	TGCAGCGTTGAAGGGGCAGGGGACTATGGCTACACCTTC
.	.	TRBV9	TRBJ2-2	CASSGSQAPGELFF	TGTGCCAGCAGCGGATCACAGGCCCCCGGGGAGCTGTTTTTT
TRBD2	.	TRBV7-3	TRBJ2-7	CASSLTGGRIGEQYF	TGTGCCAGCAGCTTAACTGGCGGGAGGATAGGCGAGCAGTACTTC
.	.	TRBV2	TRBJ2-2	CALGLPQGGTGELFF	TGTGCCCTTGGATTACCTCAGGGCGGCACCGGGGAGCTGTTTTTT
.	once	TRBV5-4	TRBJ2-1	CASSLEGGLGEQFF	TGTGCCAGCAGCTTGGAGGGGGGGCTAGGAGAGCAGTTCTTC
TRBD1	.	TRBV7-2	TRBJ1-6	CASSGDRVNSPLHF	TGTGCCAGCAGCGGTGACAGGGTTAATTCACCCCTCCACTTT
.	.	TRBV9	TRBJ2-5	CASSPRAGLETQYF	TGTGCCAGCAGCCCTCGTGCGGGGCTGGAGACCCAGTACTTC